The rows below give T cell receptor beta chains drawn from one sample of a study of blood T cell repertoires in COVID-19. TCRdb's copy holds only in-frame clones and misses some; the assay was immunoSEQ multiplex PCR. The sample has 65,000 to 90,000 clones, approximately 78% seen once; the top ten hold 10%. Source material: peripheral blood. The receptors were gathered from a man aged 60 to 69 with acute or convalescent COVID-19. CDR3s include the opening cysteine and the closing phenylalanine or tryptophan. The D gene is left open where the match is weak. Clone size is given for some rows only: seen once, a few or many times, or a class if the clone is expanded.

v_gene	abundance	d_gene	j_gene	CDR3nt	CDR3aa
TRBV19	NA	TRBD2	TRBJ2-1	TGTGCCAGTATGATACGGGCTAGCGGGGGCTATGAGCAGTTCTTC	CASMIRASGGYEQFF
TRBV19	NA	NA	TRBJ2-6	TGTGCCAGTAGGGCGCAGGGGGGTTTAGGGGCCAACGTCCTGACTTTC	CASRAQGGLGANVLTF
TRBV5-1	NA	TRBD2	TRBJ2-5	TGCGCCAGCAGCTGGGGGGGAGGCGAGACCCAGTACTTC	CASSWGGGETQYF
TRBV5-4	few	NA	TRBJ1-1	TGTGCCAGCAGCTCCACCCAGGGAATGGGGACTGAAGCTTTCTTT	CASSSTQGMGTEAFF
TRBV7-9	NA	TRBD1	TRBJ1-1	TGTGCCAGCAGCTGGAGACAGGGGGACCATGAAGCTTTCTTT	CASSWRQGDHEAFF
TRBV7-9	NA	NA	TRBJ2-6	TGTGCCAGCAGCGAAGAGGGTCTAGGGGCCAACGTCCTGACTTTC	CASSEEGLGANVLTF
TRBV24-1	NA	NA	TRBJ1-5	TGTGCCACCAGTGAAACCCGGGGGTTCGGCAATCAGCCCCAGCATTTT	CATSETRGFGNQPQHF
TRBV5-1	NA	NA	TRBJ1-5	TGCGCCAGCAGTAATAGCAATCAGCCCCAGCATTTT	CASSNSNQPQHF
TRBV9	once	TRBD1	TRBJ1-2	TGTGCCAGCAGCTCTCAGACAGGGCCGTATGGCTACACCTTC	CASSSQTGPYGYTF
TRBV18	NA	TRBD1	TRBJ1-1	TGTGCCAGCTCACCACCGCCGACAGGGGATATCAGTTTGAACACTGAAGCTTTCTTT	CASSPPPTGDISLNTEAFF
TRBV19	NA	TRBD1	TRBJ1-2	TGTGCCAGTAGTATAGTGACAGGGGCACCAGCTAACTATGGCTACACCTTC	CASSIVTGAPANYGYTF
TRBV7-9	NA	NA	TRBJ1-1	TGTGCCAGCAGCTGGGGAGCTGAAGCTTTCTTT	CASSWGAEAFF
TRBV19	NA	TRBD1	TRBJ1-1	TGTGCCAGTAGTATAGAGGGACAGGGTCGCACTGAAGCTTTCTTT	CASSIEGQGRTEAFF
TRBV11-2	once	NA	TRBJ2-2	TGTGCCAGCAGCTTAGACCACAGGGTTCAATTGGCCGGGGAGCTGTTTTTT	CASSLDHRVQLAGELFF
TRBV2	NA	NA	TRBJ2-3	TGTGCCAGCAGTGAAGAAGCAGGATCAATGAATACGCAGTATTTT	CASSEEAGSMNTQYF
TRBV5-4	NA	NA	TRBJ1-1	TGTGCCAGCAGCTTCCGGGAAACCTCTGAAGCTTTCTTT	CASSFRETSEAFF
TRBV5-3	NA	TRBD1	TRBJ1-6	TGTGCCAGAAGCGCTTGGAGGGACAGGGGGCGTATTAATTCACCCCTCCACTTT	CARSAWRDRGRINSPLHF
TRBV7-8	NA	NA	TRBJ1-6	TGTGCCAGCAGCTTACCTTACTCGGGTTCACCCCTCCACTTT	CASSLPYSGSPLHF
TRBV7-7	few	TRBD2	TRBJ2-1	TGTGCTAGCAGCCCCTCGGGACTAGCGGGGGCCTCTTCCTACAATGAGCAGTTCTTC	CASSPSGLAGASSYNEQFF
TRBV7-2	NA	TRBD2	TRBJ2-1	TGTGCCAGCAGCTTAGCGCTAGCGGGGGGCACCAATGAGCAGTTCTTC	CASSLALAGGTNEQFF
TRBV4-3	NA	TRBD1	TRBJ2-3	TGCGCCAGCAGCCGAGGACAGGGTAGGACAGATACGCAGTATTTT	CASSRGQGRTDTQYF
TRBV10-3	few	NA	TRBJ2-2	TGTGCCATCAGTGAGTCTAGAGCTGTGGACACCGGGGAGCTGTTTTTT	CAISESRAVDTGELFF
TRBV7-9	NA	TRBD1	TRBJ2-6	TGTGCCAGCAGCACCGGGACAGGGGATCCTGGGGCCAACGTCCTGACTTTC	CASSTGTGDPGANVLTF
TRBV30	NA	TRBD1	TRBJ1-1	TGTGCCTGGAGTCGGACAGGGAACACTGAAGCTTTCTTT	CAWSRTGNTEAFF
TRBV5-1	once	NA	TRBJ2-2	TGCGCCAGCAGCCCGGGACACCAAAATATCGGGGAGCTGTTTTTT	CASSPGHQNIGELFF
TRBV5-1	few	TRBD1	TRBJ1-2	TGCGCCAGCAGCGTATCTAGGACAGGGAACTATGGCTACACCTTC	CASSVSRTGNYGYTF
TRBV11-2	NA	NA	TRBJ1-2	TGTGCCAGCAGCTTACAGGACAGCCAGGGGGGCTACACCTTC	CASSLQDSQGGYTF
TRBV7-2	NA	NA	TRBJ2-3	TGTGCCAGCAGCACCCAGGGGTCGGATACGCAGTATTTT	CASSTQGSDTQYF
TRBV7-2	NA	TRBD1	TRBJ1-2	TGTGCCAGCAGCTCCGGACAGGGTGGTGGCTACACCTTC	CASSSGQGGGYTF
TRBV5-1	NA	NA	TRBJ2-2	TGCGCCAGCAGCTTGGGGACAGCCACCGGGGAGCTGTTTTTT	CASSLGTATGELFF
TRBV12-3/TRBV12-4	once	NA	TRBJ2-1	TGTGCCAGCAGCCATGGACTGGATGAGCAGTTCTTC	CASSHGLDEQFF
TRBV7-3	NA	NA	TRBJ2-5	TGTGCCAGCAGCTTGTTGGGGGACAAGGAGACCCAGTACTTC	CASSLLGDKETQYF
TRBV28	NA	NA	TRBJ2-7	TGTGCCAGCAGTTTTCCCTTCTCCTACGAGCAGTACTTC	CASSFPFSYEQYF
TRBV15	NA	TRBD2	TRBJ2-3	TGTGCCATACCCTCCGGGAGGGATCACACAGATACGCAGTATTTT	CAIPSGRDHTDTQYF
TRBV3-1/TRBV3-2	NA	TRBD2	TRBJ2-2	TGTGCCAGCAGCCCTCGAAGGACTAGCGGCACCGGGGAGCTGTTTTTT	CASSPRRTSGTGELFF
TRBV5-4	NA	TRBD1	TRBJ1-1	TGTGCCAGCAGCAAGGGACAGACGAACACTGAAGCTTTCTTT	CASSKGQTNTEAFF